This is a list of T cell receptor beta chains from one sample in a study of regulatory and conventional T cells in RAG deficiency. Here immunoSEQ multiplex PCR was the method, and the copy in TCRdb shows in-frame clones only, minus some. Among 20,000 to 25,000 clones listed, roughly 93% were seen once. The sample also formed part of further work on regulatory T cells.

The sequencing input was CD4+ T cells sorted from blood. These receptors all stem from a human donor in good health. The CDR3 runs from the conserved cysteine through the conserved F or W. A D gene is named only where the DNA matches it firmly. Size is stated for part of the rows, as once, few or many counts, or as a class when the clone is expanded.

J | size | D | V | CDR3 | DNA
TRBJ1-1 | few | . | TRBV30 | CAWSVPGVGTEAFF | TGTGCCTGGAGTGTTCCAGGGGTGGGGACTGAAGCTTTCTTT
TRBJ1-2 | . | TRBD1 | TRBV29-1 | CSVGTGGDYGYTF | TGCAGCGTTGGTACAGGGGGGGACTATGGCTACACCTTC
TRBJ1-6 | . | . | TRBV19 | CASSGSYNSPLHF | TGTGCCAGTAGCGGGTCCTATAATTCACCCCTCCACTTT
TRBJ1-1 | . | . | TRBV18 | CASSPGRGGGTEAFF | TGTGCCAGCTCACCGGGGCGGGGAGGAGGCACTGAAGCTTTCTTT
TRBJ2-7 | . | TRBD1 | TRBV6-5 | CASRPQGATYEQYF | TGTGCCAGCAGACCACAGGGGGCAACCTACGAGCAGTACTTC
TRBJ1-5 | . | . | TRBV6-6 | CASSPIRSSNQPQHF | TGTGCCAGCAGTCCAATACGGAGTAGCAATCAGCCCCAGCATTTT
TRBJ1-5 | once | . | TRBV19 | CASSNGVSSNQPQHF | TGTGCCAGTAGTAACGGGGTTTCGAGCAATCAGCCCCAGCATTTT
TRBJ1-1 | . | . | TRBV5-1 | CASSLEGGRKNTEAFF | TGCGCCAGCAGCTTGGAAGGAGGCAGAAAGAACACTGAAGCTTTCTTT
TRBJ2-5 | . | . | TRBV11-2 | CASSQNTQETQYF | TGTGCCAGCAGCCAAAATACCCAAGAGACCCAGTACTTC
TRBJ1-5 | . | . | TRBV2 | CASRGGNQPQHF | TGTGCCAGCAGGGGGGGCAATCAGCCCCAGCATTTT
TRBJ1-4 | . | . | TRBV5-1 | CASSFTESNEKLFF | TGCGCCAGCAGCTTTACGGAGAGTAATGAAAAACTGTTTTTT
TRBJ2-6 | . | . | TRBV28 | CASSAGLAGANVLTF | TGTGCCAGCAGCGCGGGGCTAGCTGGGGCCAACGTCCTGACTTTC
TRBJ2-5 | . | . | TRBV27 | CASRGAAQETQYF | TGTGCCAGCCGAGGGGCAGCTCAAGAGACCCAGTACTTC
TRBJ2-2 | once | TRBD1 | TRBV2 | CASSMDRGSTGELFF | TGTGCCAGCAGTATGGACAGGGGGAGCACCGGGGAGCTGTTTTTT